Only one count was recorded for the clone carrying this TCR beta chain. Its antigen is unidentified. The PCR was carried out with 60 Vbeta primers and 13 Jbeta primers. Sequencing was performed with immunoSEQ multiplex PCR; in TCRdb, only in-frame clones are kept and a portion is missing. The sample shows roughly 120,000 clones, around 75% of them seen only once. This sample stems from a study of cytomegalovirus exposure and HLA in healthy donors. Study-level background: A data release that came early held approximately 92 million unique TCRs from HLA-typed donors. Of around 400 genotyped donors, around 86% grouped in the Caucasian-associated ancestry cluster. General study findings and limits: Available immune exposure information covered CMV serostatus only.

The V gene's germline CDR1 is SGHRS and CDR2 YFSETQ. The CDR3 runs 15 residues. V lost 4 bases, J lost 3 bases, and 9 bases stayed unmatched. Sequencing input: PBMCs. The rearrangement uses TRBV5-1 and TRBJ1-1; TRBD1 matches 7 bases. The sequence came from a woman between 18 and 29 years old in good health and CMV-seronegative. The CDR3 region has the DNA TGCGCCAGCAGCGGGCCGGGACAGCCTTACACTGAAGCTTTCTTT. Its translation is CASSGPGQPYTEAFF.